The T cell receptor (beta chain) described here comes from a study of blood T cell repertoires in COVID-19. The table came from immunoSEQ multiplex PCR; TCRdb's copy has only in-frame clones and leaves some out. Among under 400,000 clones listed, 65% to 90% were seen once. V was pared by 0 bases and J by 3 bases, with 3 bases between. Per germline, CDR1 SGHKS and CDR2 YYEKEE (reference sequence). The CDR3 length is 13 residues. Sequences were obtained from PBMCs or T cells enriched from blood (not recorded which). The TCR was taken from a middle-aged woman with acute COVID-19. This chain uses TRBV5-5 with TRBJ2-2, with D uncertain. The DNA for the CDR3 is TGTGCCAGCAGCTTGGCTGACACCGGGGAGCTGTTTTTT. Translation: CASSLADTGELFF. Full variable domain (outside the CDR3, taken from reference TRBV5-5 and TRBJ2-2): DAGVTQSPTHLIKTRGQQVTLRCSPISGHKSVSWYQQVLGQGPQFIFQYYEKEERGRGNFPDRFSARQFPNYSSELNVNALLLGDSALYLCASSLADTGELFFGEGSRLTVL.